This TCR beta chain was captured in a study of CD8 T cells in ankylosing spondylitis. Whole-study findings and limits: Disease-linked clones proved CD8+ and comparatively uncommon in peripheral blood. Previously reported in reactive arthritis synovial fluid and blood were some of the motif variants. Seemingly distinctive of ankylosing spondylitis blood was a TCR beta motif formed by eight highly homologous variants. Within matched ankylosing spondylitis synovial fluid, disease-linked clones were reportedly significantly enriched.

The CDR3 runs 14 residues. The germline V gene has CDR1 SQVTM and CDR2 ANQGSEA. Trimming removed 1 base at V and 4 bases at J, with 11 bases between. Molecular-barcoded quantitative 5'-RACE produced these TCR beta libraries. TCRdb re-derived calls from the 5' RACE reads in MiXCR, one entry per CDR3 protein. The sample yields approximately 400,000 distinct CDR3 sequences, around 26% seen once. This clonotype was seen more than once but under ten times. Its matching antigen is unknown. This TCR came from a male donor with ankylosing spondylitis. The sample consisted of blood, either unsorted or a sorted T cell fraction (not recorded which). The chain employs TRBV29-1 and TRBJ2-1; tentatively, D is TRBD2 (5 bases). The CDR3 spells CSVEAWERYNEQFF. The CDR3, as DNA: TGCAGCGTTGAAGCGTGGGAGCGGTACAATGAGCAGTTCTTC.